The TCR beta chain described here comes from a study of T cell repertoires in cytomegalovirus infection. Across the whole study: Carrying CMV and the relevant HLA type showed in public TCR beta signatures. The study's findings and limits: Frequencies of public TCR beta families were cumulated, and this identified carriers of CMV plus the relevant HLA. The ex vivo response was dominated by HLA-C-restricted CMV-specific TCR beta clonotypes.

TCRdb ran MiXCR on the reads and lists one entry per CDR3 protein. The table has under 250,000 distinct CDR3 sequences, approximately 13% seen once. Comment on this clonotype: Its antigen is unidentified.

V was cut by 3 bases and J by 2 bases, with 8 bases left in between. Germline V gene lookup returns CDR1 SQVTM and CDR2 ANQGSEA. The CDR3 has 12 residues. The source of this sequence is a human donor in good health (CMV status not recorded). Some clones in this sample may be carry-over from other donors' samples. Material for sequencing was PBMCs. The J gene is TRBJ2-7, the V gene TRBV29-1; the D is unclear. The CDR3 loop reads CSVDSGPYEQYF. DNA of the CDR3: TGCAGCGTTGATTCCGGACCCTACGAGCAGTACTTC.